A single sample gave rise to the 21 T cell receptor beta chains below, sequenced in a study of blood T cell repertoires in COVID-19. The table came from immunoSEQ multiplex PCR; TCRdb's copy has only in-frame clones and leaves some out. The sample has 130,000 to 150,000 clones; roughly 84% are singletons. The sequenced material came from peripheral blood. The source is a man aged 60 to 69 with active or convalescent COVID-19.

A few counts support this clone. This chain joins TRBV9 and TRBJ2-1; 13 bases fit TRBD2. The CDR3 is 17 residues long. V dropped 1 base and J dropped 8; count of bases not matched to a gene: 9. In germline, CDR1 is SGDLS, CDR2 YYNGEE. CDR3 nucleotide sequence: TGTGCCAGCAGCGTATCGGGGGGACTAGCGGGAACTGATGAGCAGTTCTTC. Its protein is CASSVSGGLAGTDEQFF.

In this sample, this clone turned up a few times. V is TRBV7-2 and J is TRBJ1-6; 7 positions match TRBD1. The ends lost 5 bases at V and 10 bases at J; junction bases unmatched: 8. The germline V gene has CDR1 SGHTA and CDR2 FQGNSA. The CDR3 consists of 14 residues. The CDR3 nucleotides are TGTGCCAGCAGCACCCGGGACAGAAGGTCACCCCTCCACTTT. It encodes CASSTRDRRSPLHF. Looking up the rest from reference TRBV7-2 and TRBJ1-6 gives the full variable domain: GAGVSQSPSNKVTEKGKDVELRCDPISGHTALYWYRQSLGQGLEFLIYFQGNSAPDKSGLPSDRFSAERTGGSVSTLTIQRTQQEDSAVYLCASSTRDRRSPLHFGNGTRLTVT.

J is TRBJ1-1 and V is TRBV7-2, with 8 bases fitting TRBD1. The CDR3 contains 14 residues. The V gene's germline CDR1 is SGHTA and CDR2 FQGNSA. V dropped 2 bases and J dropped 5; count of bases not matched to a gene: 4. The CDR3 loop reads CASSLQGARTEAFF. In DNA, the CDR3 is TGTGCCAGCAGCTTACAGGGGGCTAGGACTGAAGCTTTCTTT. Full variable domain (rest looked up from reference TRBV7-2 and TRBJ1-1): GAGVSQSPSNKVTEKGKDVELRCDPISGHTALYWYRQSLGQGLEFLIYFQGNSAPDKSGLPSDRFSAERTGGSVSTLTIQRTQQEDSAVYLCASSLQGARTEAFFGQGTRLTVV.

The chain links TRBV7-2 to TRBJ1-1; 7 bases are shared with TRBD1. The CDR3 is made up of 13 amino acids. CDR1 and CDR2 from the germline V gene are SGHTA and FQGNSA. Trimming took 5 bases from V and 6 from J; bases not matched to a gene: 6. The CDR3 here is CASSTQGSAEAFF. In nucleotides, the CDR3 is TGTGCCAGCAGCACACAGGGGTCGGCTGAAGCTTTCTTT.

The chain couples TRBV6-2 or TRBV6-3 to TRBJ2-7; 11 bases align to TRBD2. This CDR3 has 15 residues. The germline V gene has CDR1 MNHEY and CDR2 SVGEGT. V gave up 6 bases and J gave up 3 bases; unmatched junction bases: 7. CDR3 region: CASRYLAGGNYEQYF. The CDR3 bases are TGTGCCAGCAGATACCTAGCGGGGGGCAACTACGAGCAGTACTTC.

This clone has more than one count but fewer than ten. The CDR3 here is CAWRGQERKLFF. DNA of the CDR3: TGTGCCTGGAGAGGACAGGAACGAAAACTGTTTTTT. The chain combines TRBV30 with TRBJ1-4; 7 nucleotides agree with TRBD1. V was pared by 3 bases and J by 10 bases, with 5 bases of the junction left unmatched. Germline V gene sequence: CDR1 GTSNPN, CDR2 SVGIG (reference sequence). The CDR3 is 12 amino acids.

This chain joins TRBV4-1 and TRBJ2-7; D is perhaps TRBD1 (6 bases). The CDR3 loop spans 14 amino acids. Trimming took 2 bases from V and 3 from J, leaving 11 bases between them. CDR1 and CDR2 (germline): MGHRA, YSYEKL. CDR3 protein: CASSQTGRGYEQYF. As DNA, the CDR3 is TGCGCCAGCAGCCAAACAGGGAGAGGCTACGAGCAGTACTTC.

J is TRBJ1-2 and V is TRBV30, with a tentative D call TRBD1 (5 bases). CDR3 length: 13 residues. Trimming shortened V by 4 bases and J by 7 bases, and 16 bases separated the two germline ends. The germline gives CDR1 GTSNPN, CDR2 SVGIG (reference sequence). This chain's CDR3 is CAWNKDTGLGYTF. In DNA form, the CDR3 reads TGTGCCTGGAACAAGGACACAGGCCTTGGCTACACCTTC.

V and J are TRBV6-6 and TRBJ1-4; D gene uncertain. The CDR3 is 15 residues long. Germline CDR1 MNHNY, CDR2 SVGAGI (reference sequence). Deletions cut 7 bases from V and 0 bases from J, with 12 bases between. CDR3 amino acids: CASNVEAATNEKLFF. The CDR3, as DNA: TGTGCCAGCAACGTAGAAGCGGCAACTAATGAAAAACTGTTTTTT.

The chain couples TRBV7-8 to TRBJ1-2, with D uncertain. The CDR3 covers 13 residues. Germline V lookup: CDR1 SGHVS, CDR2 FQNEAQ. The V and J ends lost 5 bases and 2 bases respectively, with 9 bases between them. CDR3 protein: CASSASINYGYTF. The CDR3 nucleotides are TGTGCCAGCAGCGCTAGTATAAACTATGGCTACACCTTC.

The chain joins TRBV6-7 to TRBJ1-1, with 7 bases fitting TRBD1. TRBV6-7 is assigned to the ORF class and has an uncertain function. The CDR3 is 18 residues long. The junction had 11 bases not matched to a gene; V was cut back by 0 bases and J by 1 base. This chain's CDR3 is CASSYSKGWDSWNTEAFF. For the CDR3, the DNA is TGTGCCAGCAGTTACTCGAAGGGGTGGGACAGCTGGAACACTGAAGCTTTCTTT.

V and J are TRBV7-2 and TRBJ2-5; D is unresolved. The CDR3 runs to 13 residues. The V and J ends lost 8 bases and 5 bases respectively, with 15 bases between them. Germline CDR1 is SGHTA and CDR2 is FQGNSA. The CDR3 protein is CASVPGIMETQYF. The CDR3 DNA follows: TGTGCCAGCGTCCCAGGCATCATGGAGACCCAGTACTTC.

This clone was seen a single time. The chain couples TRBV6-2 or TRBV6-3 to TRBJ1-2; the match to TRBD1 covers 7 bases. The ends lost 0 bases at V and 6 bases at J; junction bases unmatched: 10. This CDR3 is built from 16 residues. In germline, CDR1 is MNHEY, CDR2 SVGEGT. This CDR3 reads CASSYSSHRQGDGYTF. In DNA, the CDR3 is TGTGCCAGCAGTTACTCTTCTCATCGACAGGGCGATGGCTACACCTTC.

The V gene is TRBV7-2, the J gene TRBJ1-1; D is ambiguous. CDR3 length: 15 amino acids. From germline, CDR1 is SGHTA and CDR2 FQGNSA. V was clipped by 5 bases and J by 5 bases, with 18 bases between them. CDR3 in amino acids: CASSLTLPTGTEAFF. CDR3 nucleotide sequence: TGTGCCAGCAGCCTGACTCTACCGACGGGTACTGAAGCTTTCTTT.

V and J are TRBV5-1 and TRBJ2-7, with D perhaps matching TRBD1 (6 bases). The germline CDR1 and CDR2 sequences are SGHRS and YFSETQ. Trimming left V 5 bases short and J 0 bases short, with 9 bases between. The CDR3 loop spans 13 amino acids. CDR3 nucleotide sequence: TGCGCCAGCAGTACGGACAGCTCCTACGAGCAGTACTTC. This codes for CASSTDSSYEQYF. Combining the CDR3 with reference TRBV5-1 and TRBJ2-7 gives the whole variable domain KAGVTQTPRYLIKTRGQQVTLSCSPISGHRSVSWYQQTPGQGLQFLFEYFSETQRNKGNFPGRFSGRQFSNSRSEMNVSTLELGDSALYLCASSTDSSYEQYFGPGTRLTVT.

This chain uses TRBV9 with TRBJ2-7; 7 bases map to TRBD1. Per the germline V gene, CDR1 is SGDLS and CDR2 is YYNGEE. J was trimmed by 7 bases and V by 7 bases; bases with no gene match: 14. The CDR3 totals 14 residues. The CDR3 sequence: CASGHRGLRLEQYV. The CDR3 nucleotides read TGTGCCAGCGGACACAGGGGCCTTCGGTTGGAGCAGTACGTC.

The chain links TRBV12-5 to TRBJ2-1, with 12 positions matching TRBD2. The V gene end was trimmed by 6 bases and the J gene end by 8 bases; junction bases not matched to a gene: 2. This CDR3 is 13 amino acids long. Germline CDR1 and CDR2: LGHNT and FRNRAP. CDR3 region: CASGLAGGHEQFF. CDR3 nucleotide sequence: TGTGCTAGTGGGCTAGCGGGGGGGCATGAGCAGTTCTTC.

The CDR3 sequence: CATSDPKTSGSLSESYNEQFF. The CDR3 DNA reads as TGTGCCACCAGTGACCCAAAGACTAGCGGGAGCCTCAGCGAATCCTACAATGAGCAGTTCTTC. V usage is TRBV24-1 and J usage is TRBJ2-1, with 12 bases identical to TRBD2. The ends lost 4 bases at V and 1 base at J; junction bases unmatched: 16. CDR1 and CDR2 (germline): KGHDR, SFDVKD. The CDR3 contains 21 residues.

The table lists this clone with a count of one. The V call is TRBV18, the J call TRBJ2-3, with 13 positions matching TRBD2. The CDR3 covers 13 residues. With 9 bases clipped from V and 10 bases from J, the junction kept 7 bases outside the gene matches. The germline V gene has CDR1 KGHSH and CDR2 LQKENI. The CDR3 region is CASTGLAGPAQYF. The DNA of the CDR3 is TGTGCCAGTACGGGACTAGCGGGACCGGCGCAGTATTTT. The variable domain in full, with the rest retrieved from reference TRBV18 and TRBJ2-3, is NAGVMQNPRHLVRRRGQEARLRCSPMKGHSHVYWYRQLPEEGLKFMVYLQKENIIDESGMPKERFSAEFPKEGPSILRIQQVVRGDSAAYFCASTGLAGPAQYFGPGTRLTVL.

The rearrangement links TRBV6-5 to TRBJ2-1, with TRBD2 matching 7 bases. Germline loops: CDR1 MNHEY, CDR2 SVGAGI. There are 15 residues in the CDR3. V lost 2 bases, J lost 3 bases, and 4 bases stayed unmatched. The CDR3 loop is CASSYTGLGYNEQFF. CDR3 sequence (DNA): TGTGCCAGCAGTTACACAGGACTAGGCTACAATGAGCAGTTCTTC.

This clone came up a few times. The J gene is TRBJ2-2, the V gene TRBV4-1; possible D gene TRBD1, 6 bases. Germline CDR1 MGHRA, CDR2 YSYEKL. This CDR3 has 18 residues. V was shortened by 1 base and J by 5 bases, with 20 bases between the two germline ends. CDR3 residues: CASSQVSRRGLGTGELFF. The CDR3 DNA reads TGCGCCAGCAGCCAAGTTAGTCGCAGGGGATTAGGGACCGGGGAGCTGTTTTTT.